The 16 T cell receptor beta chains below were found in one sample sequenced in a study of shared clonotypes between healthy human individuals. CD45RO-negative cells were positively selected for CCR7, leaving out terminally differentiated effector memory CD45RA+ cells. The assay was immunoSEQ multiplex PCR, and TCRdb's table has in-frame clones only and misses some. The sample shows about 2.2 million clones, about 93% of them seen only once. The source material was naive CD8+ T cells from PBMCs. Every receptor here comes from a man aged 18 to 35 in good health. Some clones in this sample may be carry-over from other donors' samples.

The rearrangement links TRBV6-6 to TRBJ2-3; D tentatively fits TRBD1 or TRBD2 (5 bases each). The CDR3 runs 15 residues. In germline, CDR1 is MNHNY, CDR2 SVGAGI (reference sequence). V lost 0 bases to trimming and J lost 2 bases, with 9 bases between them. The CDR3 coding sequence is TGTGCCAGCAGTTACTCGATGGGGGTCACAGATACGCAGTATTTT. Its translation: CASSYSMGVTDTQYF.

This clone occurred once. This chain links TRBV5-6 with TRBJ2-3; D call uncertain. The CDR3 runs to 14 residues. Germline CDR1 SGHDT, CDR2 YYEEEE. V was cut by 0 bases and J by 1 base, with 6 bases left in between. DNA of the CDR3: TGTGCCAGCAGCTTGGGCACTCGCACAGATACGCAGTATTTT. The encoded protein is CASSLGTRTDTQYF.

J is TRBJ2-7 and V is TRBV4-3; 8 nucleotides align to TRBD2. The ends lost 1 base at V and 0 bases at J; junction bases unmatched: 5. CDR3 length equals 16 residues. Germline V gene sequence: CDR1 LGHNA, CDR2 YSLEER. This CDR3 reads CASSQGTSGRSYEQYF. The DNA for the CDR3 is TGCGCCAGCAGCCAAGGAACTAGCGGACGCTCCTACGAGCAGTACTTC.

CDR3 coding DNA: TGTGCCAGCAGCTCGCCGGGTAGCGGGATCAATGAGCAGTTCTTC. This encodes CASSSPGSGINEQFF. J is TRBJ2-1 and V is TRBV5-6, with 8 bases fitting TRBD2. The CDR3 sequence is 15 residues long. Germline loops: CDR1 SGHDT, CDR2 YYEEEE. After removal of 3 bases from V and 6 bases from J, the junction contained 8 bases not matched to a gene. Using reference TRBV5-6 and TRBJ2-1 for the parts outside the CDR3, the full variable domain is DAGVTQSPTHLIKTRGQQVTLRCSPKSGHDTVSWYQQALGQGPQFIFQYYEEEERQRGNFPDRFSGHQFPNYSSELNVNALLLGDSALYLCASSSPGSGINEQFFGPGTRLTVL.

A single count supports this clone. V gene TRBV27 combines with J gene TRBJ2-1, with 9 bases identical to TRBD2. The CDR3 has 18 residues. Trimming took 3 bases from V and 7 from J; bases not matched to a gene: 16. Germline CDR1 and CDR2: MNHEY and SMNVEV (reference sequence). As DNA, the CDR3 is TGTGCCAGCAGTTTTTTGCCCCCCGGGACTAGCCGGGCGAATGAGCAGTTCTTC. Encoded protein: CASSFLPPGTSRANEQFF.

The genes are TRBV6-1 and TRBJ2-7, with a tentative D call TRBD2 (6 bases). The V gene lost 2 bases and the J gene lost 5 bases, with 10 bases spanning the gap. Germline V gene lookup returns CDR1 MNHNS and CDR2 SASEGT. The CDR3 contains 13 residues. The CDR3 DNA is TGTGCCAGCAGTGAACTACTAGCAGACGAGCAGTACTTC. This gives the protein CASSELLADEQYF.

The V and J genes are TRBV30 and TRBJ2-2, with 9 bases lining up with TRBD2. This CDR3 contains 16 residues. Per the germline V gene, CDR1 is GTSNPN and CDR2 is SVGIG (reference sequence). V was pared by 2 bases and J by 1 base, with 5 bases of the junction left unmatched. The CDR3 DNA reads TGTGCCTGGAGTACAGAGCGGGAGGTGAACACCGGGGAGCTGTTTTTT. This codes for CAWSTEREVNTGELFF.

The V and J genes are TRBV7-9 and TRBJ2-2; 9 bases agree with TRBD1. There are 15 residues in the CDR3. After removal of 3 bases from V and 3 bases from J, the junction contained 2 bases not matched to a gene. The germline V gene encodes CDR1 SEHNR and CDR2 FQNEAQ (reference sequence). Here the CDR3 reads CASSFRTGDTGELFF. In DNA form, the CDR3 reads TGTGCCAGCAGCTTTAGGACAGGGGACACCGGGGAGCTGTTTTTT.

The gene calls are TRBV2 and TRBJ2-1; 15 bases are shared with TRBD2. CDR1 is SNHLY and CDR2 is FYNNEI in the germline V gene. This CDR3 is built from 18 residues. V was pared by 8 bases and J by 8 bases, with 16 bases of the junction left unmatched. The DNA of the CDR3 is TGTGCCAGCCTTACCATCCGGACTAGCGGGAGGGCTCTCGATGAGCAGTTCTTC. Translation: CASLTIRTSGRALDEQFF.

The V call is TRBV30, the J call TRBJ2-2; D call uncertain. Germline V gene data show CDR1 as GTSNPN and CDR2 as SVGIG (reference sequence). The ends were cut back, 0 bases at V and 2 bases at J, with 4 bases in the middle. CDR3 size: 13 residues. The CDR3 sequence: CAWSVINTGELFF. The CDR3 coding sequence is TGTGCCTGGAGTGTCATCAACACCGGGGAGCTGTTTTTT.

The chain combines TRBV29-1 with TRBJ1-5; tentative D call: TRBD1 (6 bases). V was cut by 3 bases and J by 6 bases, with 12 bases left in between. The CDR3 contains 13 residues. CDR1 and CDR2 from the germline V gene are SQVTM and ANQGSEA. Here the CDR3 DNA reads TGCAGCGTTGATAGTGGCAGGGGTCAGCCCCAGCATTTT. Its translation: CSVDSGRGQPQHF. Full variable domain (rest looked up from reference TRBV29-1 and TRBJ1-5): SAVISQKPSRDICQRGTSLTIQCQVDSQVTMMFWYRQQPGQSLTLIATANQGSEATYESGFVIDKFPISRPNLTFSTLTVSNMSPEDSSIYLCSVDSGRGQPQHFGDGTRLSIL.

The chain carries TRBV19 and TRBJ1-1, with 7 bases fitting TRBD1. In germline, CDR1 is LNHDA, CDR2 SQIVND (reference sequence). V was clipped by 7 bases and J by 6 bases; unmatched bases: 11. CDR3 length: 14 residues. DNA of the CDR3: TGTGCCAGTAACGTGAACAGGGGTAAGGCTGAAGCTTTCTTT. Amino acid sequence: CASNVNRGKAEAFF.

The chain has TRBV9 and TRBJ2-3; D possibly matches TRBD1 or TRBD2 (5 bases each). The ends were cut back, 2 bases at V and 0 bases at J, with 10 bases in the middle. Germline V CDR1 and CDR2: SGDLS, YYNGEE. CDR3 length equals 15 residues. CDR3 protein: CASSVEGQSTDTQYF. The CDR3 nucleotides read TGTGCCAGCAGCGTTGAGGGGCAGAGCACAGATACGCAGTATTTT.

V and J are TRBV5-1 and TRBJ2-7; D uncertain. V shed 3 bases and J shed 0 bases, with 13 bases lying between them. There are 15 residues in the CDR3. Per the germline V gene, CDR1 is SGHRS and CDR2 is YFSETQ. Written as DNA, the CDR3 is TGCGCCAGCAGCTCCGCAGACCTAGGCTCCTACGAGCAGTACTTC. This gives the protein CASSSADLGSYEQYF.

This clone turned up a few times. The chain uses TRBV19 and TRBJ2-2, with D perhaps being TRBD1 or TRBD2 (6 bases each). CDR1 and CDR2 (germline): LNHDA, SQIVND (reference sequence). The CDR3 sequence is 14 residues long. Deletions cut 6 bases from V and 4 bases from J, with 12 bases between. As DNA, the CDR3 is TGTGCCAGTAGAAAAGGGGGAGGCACCGGGGAGCTGTTTTTT. As protein: CASRKGGGTGELFF.

The CDR3 bases are TGCGCCAGCAGCCAAGATGGTCCAGCGGGAGGCTCCGGGGCAGATACGCAGTATTTT. The encoded protein is CASSQDGPAGGSGADTQYF. The V gene is TRBV4-3, the J gene TRBJ2-3; the match to TRBD2 covers 9 bases. V dropped 0 bases and J dropped 4; count of bases not matched to a gene: 14. Looked up from germline, CDR1 is LGHNA and CDR2 is YSLEER. The CDR3 length is 19 residues.